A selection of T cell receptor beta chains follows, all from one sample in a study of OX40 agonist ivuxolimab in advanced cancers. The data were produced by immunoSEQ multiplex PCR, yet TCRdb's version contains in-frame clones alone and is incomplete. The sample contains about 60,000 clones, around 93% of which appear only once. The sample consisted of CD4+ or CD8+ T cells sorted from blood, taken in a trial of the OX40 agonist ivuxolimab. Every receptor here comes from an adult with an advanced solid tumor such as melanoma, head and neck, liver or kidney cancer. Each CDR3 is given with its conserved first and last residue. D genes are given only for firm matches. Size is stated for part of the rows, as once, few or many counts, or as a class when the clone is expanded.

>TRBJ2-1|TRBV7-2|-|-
TGTGCCAGCAGCCCAAGTTGGGATGAGCAGTTCTTC
CASSPSWDEQFF
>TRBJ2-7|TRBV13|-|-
TGTGCCAGCAGCGAGCGCGGCGAGCAGTACTTC
CASSERGEQYF
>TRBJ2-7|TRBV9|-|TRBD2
TGTGCCAGCAGCGTAGGGACTAGCGGGGGGAACGAGCAGTACTTC
CASSVGTSGGNEQYF
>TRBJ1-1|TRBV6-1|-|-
TGTGCCAGCAGACACGACAGCCAAGCTTTCTTT
CASRHDSQAFF
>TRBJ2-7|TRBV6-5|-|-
TGTGCCAGCGGGCCTGACGAGCAGTACTTC
CASGPDEQYF
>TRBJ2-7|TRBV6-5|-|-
TGTGCCAGCAGCCCCTACGGTGAGCAGTACTTC
CASSPYGEQYF
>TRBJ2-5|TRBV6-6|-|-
TGTGCCAGCAGTTACTCTGGCGGAGGCAAAGAGACCCAGTACTTC
CASSYSGGGKETQYF
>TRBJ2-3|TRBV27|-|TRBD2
TGTGCCAGCAGTTCCTCGGGATTCGGACTAGCGGGAGTAGGAGATACGCAGTATTTT
CASSSSGFGLAGVGDTQYF
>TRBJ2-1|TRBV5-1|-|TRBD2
TGCGCCAGCAGCCGGGGGACTAGCGGGTACTCCTACAATGAGCAGTTCTTC
CASSRGTSGYSYNEQFF
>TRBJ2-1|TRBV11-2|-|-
TGTGCCAGCAGCTTAGATCACAGTCTTTACAATGAGCAGTTCTTC
CASSLDHSLYNEQFF
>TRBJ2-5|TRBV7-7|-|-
TGTGCTAGCAGCTTAACCTCTGGGCAGGGAAAGACCCAGTACTTC
CASSLTSGQGKTQYF
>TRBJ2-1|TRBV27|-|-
TGCGCCAGCAGTTTATCGAGCCAGGGTAACAATGAGCAGTTCTTC
CASSLSSQGNNEQFF
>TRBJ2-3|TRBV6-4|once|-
TGTGCCAGCAGTGACCAGGGACTTCTCACAGATACGCAGTATTTT
CASSDQGLLTDTQYF
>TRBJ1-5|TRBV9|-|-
TGTGCCAGCAGCGTCGAGGCAGGGGAGCAGCCCCAGCATTTT
CASSVEAGEQPQHF
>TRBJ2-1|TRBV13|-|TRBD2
TGTGCCAGCAGCACCCCCCTAGCGGGAAGCAATGAGCAGTTCTTC
CASSTPLAGSNEQFF
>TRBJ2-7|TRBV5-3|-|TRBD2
TGTGCCACCTACGGGGGGGTGGGTGAGCAGTACTTC
CATYGGVGEQYF
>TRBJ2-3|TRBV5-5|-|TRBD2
TGTGCCAGCAGCTTAACGGGAGGGCCCGCAGATACGCAGTATTTT
CASSLTGGPADTQYF
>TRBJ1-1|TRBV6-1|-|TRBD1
TGTGCCAGCAGTGAATTTAGGACAGGTTACGAAGCTTTCTTT
CASSEFRTGYEAFF
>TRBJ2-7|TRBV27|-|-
TGTGCCAGCAGTTTCCCCGAAGGTCAGCAGTACTTC
CASSFPEGQQYF
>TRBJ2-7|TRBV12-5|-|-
TGTGCTAGTGGTTTGTCGGGGATCTACGAGCAGTACTTC
CASGLSGIYEQYF
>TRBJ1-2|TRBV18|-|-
TGTGCCAGCTCGGGTTGGGAGGACTATGGCTACACCTTC
CASSGWEDYGYTF
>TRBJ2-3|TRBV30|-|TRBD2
TGTGCCTGGAGTGTACTAAGCGGGGGGACCCGCGTGACCACAGATACGCAGTATTTT
CAWSVLSGGTRVTTDTQYF